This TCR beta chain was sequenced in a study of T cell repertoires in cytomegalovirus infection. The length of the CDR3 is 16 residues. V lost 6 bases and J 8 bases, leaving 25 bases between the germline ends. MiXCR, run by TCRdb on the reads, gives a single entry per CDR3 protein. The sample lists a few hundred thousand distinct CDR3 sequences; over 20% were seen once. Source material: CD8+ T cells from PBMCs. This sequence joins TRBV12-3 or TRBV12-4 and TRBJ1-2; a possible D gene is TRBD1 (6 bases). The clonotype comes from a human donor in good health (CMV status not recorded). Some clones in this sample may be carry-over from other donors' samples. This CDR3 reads CASSPTAPGAGQGYTF. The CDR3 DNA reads TGTGCCAGCAGCCCAACAGCCCCAGGGGCAGGGCAAGGCTACACCTTC.